Listed below are T cell receptor beta chains from one sample, sequenced in a study of Ad26.COV2.S vaccination and SARS-CoV-2 variants. Clones were read by immunoSEQ multiplex PCR, and TCRdb kept only the in-frame ones, dropping some. This sample has approximately 300,000 clones; 85% occur once, and the top ten carry roughly 2%. Source: peripheral blood, taken in a trial of Ad26.COV2.S vaccine versus placebo. The receptors were gathered from a person aged 18-65 years who received the Ad26.COV2.S COVID-19 vaccine or a placebo. CDR3s include the opening cysteine and the closing phenylalanine or tryptophan. Fields, in order: V gene, D gene, J gene, clone size, CDR3 DNA, CDR3 protein. A D gene is named only where the DNA matches it firmly. Where a row states a size, it is once, few, many or the class of an expanded clone; other rows omit it.

v_gene: TRBV5-6
d_gene: TRBD1
j_gene: TRBJ1-2
abundance: .
CDR3nt: TGTGCCAGCAGCCTCAGGGGGCAGGGGGGCTATGGCTACACCTTC
CDR3aa: CASSLRGQGGYGYTF

v_gene: TRBV5-6
d_gene: TRBD1
j_gene: TRBJ1-2
abundance: few
CDR3nt: TGTGCCAGCAGCTTGGGAAGGGGGCGGTACTATGGCTACACCTTC
CDR3aa: CASSLGRGRYYGYTF

v_gene: TRBV5-6
d_gene: TRBD2
j_gene: TRBJ2-7
abundance: .
CDR3nt: TGTGCCAGCAGCCCCACCTCCTGGGGGGGCGAGCAGTACTTC
CDR3aa: CASSPTSWGGEQYF

v_gene: TRBV19
d_gene: .
j_gene: TRBJ1-3
abundance: .
CDR3nt: TGTGCCACTAGGGAGAGGGCTGGAAACACCATATATTTT
CDR3aa: CATRERAGNTIYF

v_gene: TRBV19
d_gene: TRBD1
j_gene: TRBJ2-7
abundance: few
CDR3nt: TGTGCCAGTACGAGGAGATCAGGGGGCTCCTACGAGCAGTACTTC
CDR3aa: CASTRRSGGSYEQYF

v_gene: TRBV29-1
d_gene: .
j_gene: TRBJ1-1
abundance: .
CDR3nt: TGCAGCGTAGAGGAGGGAGCCATGAACACTGAAGCTTTCTTT
CDR3aa: CSVEEGAMNTEAFF

v_gene: TRBV28
d_gene: TRBD1
j_gene: TRBJ2-5
abundance: .
CDR3nt: TGTGCCAGCATCCCGGGACAGGCTCAGGGAGAGACCCAGTACTTC
CDR3aa: CASIPGQAQGETQYF

v_gene: TRBV6-6
d_gene: .
j_gene: TRBJ1-6
abundance: .
CDR3nt: TGTGCCAGCAGCCTTCTTAATTCACCCCTCCACTTT
CDR3aa: CASSLLNSPLHF

v_gene: TRBV9
d_gene: TRBD1
j_gene: TRBJ1-2
abundance: .
CDR3nt: TGTGCCAGCAGCGCCCGACAGGGGGCTAACTATGGCTACACCTTC
CDR3aa: CASSARQGANYGYTF

v_gene: TRBV2
d_gene: .
j_gene: TRBJ2-7
abundance: few
CDR3nt: TGTGCCAGCGTGTGGAGGGGGCTTGACGAGCAGTACTTC
CDR3aa: CASVWRGLDEQYF

v_gene: TRBV5-1
d_gene: .
j_gene: TRBJ2-3
abundance: .
CDR3nt: TGCGCCAGCAGCTTGAGGCCCCGGGACGGTAGCACAGATACGCAGTATTTT
CDR3aa: CASSLRPRDGSTDTQYF

v_gene: TRBV7-3
d_gene: .
j_gene: TRBJ2-7
abundance: .
CDR3nt: TGTGCCAGCAGCTCGACCCAGGGTTACGAGCAGTACTTC
CDR3aa: CASSSTQGYEQYF

v_gene: TRBV4-1
d_gene: TRBD1
j_gene: TRBJ1-1
abundance: .
CDR3nt: TGCGCCAGCAGCCAAGATTTCGGACCGGGACAGGGGGTTGGAGTTTTAACTGAAGCTTTCTTT
CDR3aa: CASSQDFGPGQGVGVLTEAFF

v_gene: TRBV6-4
d_gene: .
j_gene: TRBJ1-5
abundance: few
CDR3nt: TGTGCCAGCAGTGAGAGGAGGAATAGCAATCAGCCCCAGCATTTT
CDR3aa: CASSERRNSNQPQHF

v_gene: TRBV6-5
d_gene: .
j_gene: TRBJ1-2
abundance: .
CDR3nt: TGTGCCAGCAGTATTCAGGGTCACGATGGCTACACCTTC
CDR3aa: CASSIQGHDGYTF

v_gene: TRBV7-2
d_gene: TRBD2
j_gene: TRBJ2-7
abundance: few
CDR3nt: TGTGCCAGCAGCTTAAGGAGTGGCGGGAGCTCCTACGAGCAGTACTTC
CDR3aa: CASSLRSGGSSYEQYF

v_gene: TRBV24-1
d_gene: .
j_gene: TRBJ1-5
abundance: .
CDR3nt: TGTGCCACCAGTGATCCGGCAGGGGAACAGCCCCAGCATTTT
CDR3aa: CATSDPAGEQPQHF

v_gene: TRBV5-4
d_gene: .
j_gene: TRBJ2-5
abundance: .
CDR3nt: TGTGCCAGCAGCTTGGTGGCGGAAGAGACCCAGTACTTC
CDR3aa: CASSLVAEETQYF

v_gene: TRBV5-1
d_gene: .
j_gene: TRBJ2-1
abundance: .
CDR3nt: TGCGCCAGCAGCTTGGGCTTATACAATGAGCAGTTCTTC
CDR3aa: CASSLGLYNEQFF

v_gene: TRBV19
d_gene: .
j_gene: TRBJ1-6
abundance: .
CDR3nt: TGTGCCAGTAGGATCAGGGTATCGAGTTCACCCCTCCACTTT
CDR3aa: CASRIRVSSSPLHF

v_gene: TRBV24-1
d_gene: .
j_gene: TRBJ1-2
abundance: .
CDR3nt: TGTGCCACCAGTGATGCAGACTTGGGTGGCTACACCTTC
CDR3aa: CATSDADLGGYTF

v_gene: TRBV9
d_gene: .
j_gene: TRBJ2-3
abundance: .
CDR3nt: TGTGCCAGCAGCAACCGGGAAGGGATTGCGCAGTATTTT
CDR3aa: CASSNREGIAQYF

v_gene: TRBV2
d_gene: TRBD1
j_gene: TRBJ2-7
abundance: .
CDR3nt: TGTGCCAGCAGAACCGGGACAGCCACCTACGAGCAGTACTTC
CDR3aa: CASRTGTATYEQYF

v_gene: TRBV4-1
d_gene: TRBD1
j_gene: TRBJ1-6
abundance: .
CDR3nt: TGCGCCAGCAGCCAAGCCCCGGGACAGGTCAATTCACCCCTCCACTTT
CDR3aa: CASSQAPGQVNSPLHF

v_gene: TRBV6-2/TRBV6-3
d_gene: .
j_gene: TRBJ1-2
abundance: .
CDR3nt: TGTGCCAGCAGTACCGCCCGACAGAATTATGGCTACACCTTC
CDR3aa: CASSTARQNYGYTF

v_gene: TRBV5-1
d_gene: .
j_gene: TRBJ2-5
abundance: .
CDR3nt: TGCGCCAGCAGCTTGCTCCGGGGGGAGACCCAGTACTTC
CDR3aa: CASSLLRGETQYF

v_gene: TRBV10-3
d_gene: .
j_gene: TRBJ2-7
abundance: .
CDR3nt: TGTGCCATCAGTGACTTCCAGGGGGGGGACTACGAGCAGTACTTC
CDR3aa: CAISDFQGGDYEQYF

v_gene: TRBV29-1
d_gene: .
j_gene: TRBJ2-7
abundance: .
CDR3nt: TGCAGCGTTGCAGGGATAGCCTACGAGCAGTACTTC
CDR3aa: CSVAGIAYEQYF

v_gene: TRBV7-2
d_gene: TRBD1
j_gene: TRBJ2-7
abundance: .
CDR3nt: TGTGCCAGCAGCGGCCCCGGGACAGGGGGCGAGGCCTACGAGCAGTACTTC
CDR3aa: CASSGPGTGGEAYEQYF

v_gene: TRBV28
d_gene: .
j_gene: TRBJ1-1
abundance: .
CDR3nt: TGTGCCAGCGCGGACAAGAACACTGAAGCTTTCTTT
CDR3aa: CASADKNTEAFF

v_gene: TRBV28
d_gene: .
j_gene: TRBJ2-1
abundance: .
CDR3nt: TGTGCCACGATGACAGGTTACAATGAGCAGTTCTTC
CDR3aa: CATMTGYNEQFF

v_gene: TRBV29-1
d_gene: .
j_gene: TRBJ1-5
abundance: once
CDR3nt: TGCAGCGTGGGGGACACGGCTCAGCCCCAGCATTTT
CDR3aa: CSVGDTAQPQHF

v_gene: TRBV7-9
d_gene: .
j_gene: TRBJ2-7
abundance: .
CDR3nt: TGTGCCAGCAGCCGAGGGACCTACGAGCAGTACTTC
CDR3aa: CASSRGTYEQYF

v_gene: TRBV4-1
d_gene: TRBD1
j_gene: TRBJ2-7
abundance: .
CDR3nt: TGCGCCAGCAGCCAAGAAGAGGGGTTTCCCGGGACAGTCGACTACGAGCAGTACTTC
CDR3aa: CASSQEEGFPGTVDYEQYF

v_gene: TRBV7-8
d_gene: .
j_gene: TRBJ1-5
abundance: .
CDR3nt: TGTGCCAGCAGCTTAGAAACAGGGTTTAGCAATCAGCCCCAGCATTTT
CDR3aa: CASSLETGFSNQPQHF

v_gene: TRBV5-8
d_gene: .
j_gene: TRBJ1-2
abundance: once
CDR3nt: TGTGCCAGCAGCTTTACAGGGCAGAACTATGGCTACACCTTC
CDR3aa: CASSFTGQNYGYTF

v_gene: TRBV6-6
d_gene: .
j_gene: TRBJ1-6
abundance: .
CDR3nt: TGTGCCAGCAGTTACCCCGACAGTATTTGGAATTCACCCCTCCACTTT
CDR3aa: CASSYPDSIWNSPLHF

v_gene: TRBV5-8
d_gene: .
j_gene: TRBJ2-5
abundance: once
CDR3nt: TGTGCCAGCAGCCTTTGGGCCCTACCTGGGGAGACCCAGTACTTC
CDR3aa: CASSLWALPGETQYF

v_gene: TRBV19
d_gene: TRBD1
j_gene: TRBJ1-5
abundance: many
CDR3nt: TGTGCCAGTAGTATCTCCCGGACAGGGTATCAGCCCCAGCATTTT
CDR3aa: CASSISRTGYQPQHF

v_gene: TRBV4-1
d_gene: .
j_gene: TRBJ1-5
abundance: .
CDR3nt: TGCGCCAGCAGCCCCGTTTTGGGGAATCAGCCCCAGCATTTT
CDR3aa: CASSPVLGNQPQHF

v_gene: TRBV13
d_gene: TRBD2
j_gene: TRBJ2-1
abundance: once
CDR3nt: TGTGCCAGCAGCTTAGGCCAGCGGGGGAGGAGTGAGCAGTTCTTC
CDR3aa: CASSLGQRGRSEQFF

v_gene: TRBV25-1
d_gene: .
j_gene: TRBJ1-1
abundance: .
CDR3nt: TGTGCCAGCAGTGAATATGGGGTGGGGAAAGCTTTCTTT
CDR3aa: CASSEYGVGKAFF

v_gene: TRBV30
d_gene: TRBD1
j_gene: TRBJ1-1
abundance: .
CDR3nt: TGTGCCTGGAACAGGGGCAATCGTAACGAAGCTTTCTTT
CDR3aa: CAWNRGNRNEAFF

v_gene: TRBV2
d_gene: TRBD1
j_gene: TRBJ2-1
abundance: .
CDR3nt: TGTGCCAGCAGTGCAAGGACAGGGTCCAACAATGAGCAGTTCTTC
CDR3aa: CASSARTGSNNEQFF

v_gene: TRBV3-1/TRBV3-2
d_gene: .
j_gene: TRBJ2-1
abundance: .
CDR3nt: TGTGCCAGCAGCCAAGATGGCGAAGATGAGCAGTTCTTC
CDR3aa: CASSQDGEDEQFF